The T cell receptor beta chain under discussion was sequenced for a study of T cell repertoires in cytomegalovirus infection. The CDR3 has 15 amino acids. Germline-derived CDR1 and CDR2 are MNHNY and SVGAGI (reference sequence). The V end lost 10 bases, the J end lost 3 bases, and 19 bases lay between the germline ends. Comments on this clonotype: The antigen remains undetermined.

TCRdb ran MiXCR on the reads and lists one entry per CDR3 protein. The sample lists 8,000 or so distinct CDR3 sequences, around 54% occurring once. This clonotype was sampled from a human donor in good health (CMV status not recorded). Some clones in this sample may be carry-over from other donors' samples. Material for sequencing was PBMCs, sequenced either directly or after in vitro stimulation (not recorded which). This chain links TRBV6-6 with TRBJ1-5, with a possible D match to TRBD1 (6 bases). The CDR3 is CATGVRQVANQPQHF. CDR3 coding DNA: TGTGCCACAGGCGTCCGACAGGTGGCCAATCAGCCCCAGCATTTT.